Listed here are 6 T cell receptor beta chains from one sample, sequenced in a study of somatic mutations in cytotoxic T cells in rheumatoid arthritis. The protocol was immunoSEQ multiplex PCR, while the TCRdb copy is restricted to in-frame clones and leaves out a portion. The sample has some 35,000 clones, 84% seen once. What was sequenced was CD8+ T cells sorted from blood. These TCRs come from a man aged 40-49 years in good health.

V and J are TRBV14 and TRBJ2-1; unclear D gene. This CDR3 has 15 residues. Germline CDR1 is SGHDN and CDR2 is FVKESK. The ends were cut back, 0 bases at V and 0 bases at J, with 6 bases in the middle. The CDR3 nucleotides are TGTGCCAGCAGCCAAGATGCGAACTCCTACAATGAGCAGTTCTTC. Translating gives CASSQDANSYNEQFF.

This chain joins TRBV29-1 and TRBJ1-1; D might be TRBD1 (5 bases). Trimming cost V 6 bases and J 5 bases, with 19 bases left between them. The CDR3 runs 14 residues. Looked up from germline, CDR1 is SQVTM and CDR2 is ANQGSEA. CDR3 nucleotide sequence: TGCAGCGTGACTGCGGGCAGGGTAGGTACTGAAGCTTTCTTT. Residues: CSVTAGRVGTEAFF.

This chain connects TRBV14 to TRBJ2-1, with 15 bases fitting TRBD2. This CDR3 is 18 amino acids long. Germline V gene lookup returns CDR1 SGHDN and CDR2 FVKESK. The J segment lost 6 bases and the V segment lost 2 bases, leaving 8 bases of the junction unmatched. The CDR3 loop is CASSQSFGLAGGPNEQFF. CDR3 sequence (DNA): TGTGCCAGCAGCCAAAGCTTCGGACTAGCGGGAGGGCCCAATGAGCAGTTCTTC.

The J gene is TRBJ1-1, the V gene TRBV27; no firm D call. The CDR3 contains 13 residues. Trimming removed 3 bases from V and 1 base from J, with 6 bases in between. CDR1 and CDR2 (germline): MNHEY, SMNVEV (reference sequence). This chain's CDR3 is CASSLTRNTEAFF. CDR3 nucleotides: TGTGCCAGCAGTTTGACCCGGAACACTGAAGCTTTCTTT.

The rearrangement links TRBV25-1 to TRBJ2-7, with 7 bases identical to TRBD2. V trimming: 2 bases; J trimming: 6 bases; junction bases outside the gene matches: 10. CDR3 length: 15 residues. CDR1 MGHDK and CDR2 SYGVNS come from the germline V gene. CDR3 in amino acids: CASSEGAGAGSEQYF. CDR3 sequence (DNA): TGTGCCAGCAGTGAAGGGGCGGGAGCTGGTAGCGAGCAGTACTTC.

The chain joins TRBV28 to TRBJ2-7; 8 positions agree with TRBD1. There are 17 residues in the CDR3. Germline lookup yields CDR1 MDHEN and CDR2 SYDVKM. V dropped 5 bases and J dropped 3; count of bases not matched to a gene: 15. The CDR3: CASSSSTIGTGLYEQYF. The DNA of the CDR3 is TGTGCCAGCAGTAGCTCGACTATCGGGACAGGCCTCTACGAGCAGTACTTC.